These T cell receptor beta chains were read from a single sample in a study of graft-versus-host responses after intestinal transplantation. Some clones are missing from TCRdb's copy, which holds only in-frame ones; the method was immunoSEQ multiplex PCR. Of about 9,600 clones listed, about 86% are singletons. This specimen consisted of ileum tissue, obtained less than 850 days after intestinal transplantation. These receptors all stem from a human patient who received an intestinal transplant, so some T cells may come from the graft donor. CDR3s include the opening cysteine and the closing phenylalanine or tryptophan. D genes are given only for firm matches. Clone size is given for some rows only: seen once, a few or many times, or a class if the clone is expanded.

length,V,size,D,J,DNA,CDR3
15,TRBV6-5,-,-,TRBJ2-3,TGTGCCAGCAGTTACTCGGGACTGAGAACAGATACGCAGTATTTT,CASSYSGLRTDTQYF
15,TRBV27,-,TRBD1,TRBJ1-5,TGTGCCAGCAGTTTTTTAGGACAGGGGAATCAGCCCCAGCATTTT,CASSFLGQGNQPQHF
13,TRBV9,-,-,TRBJ2-3,TGTGCCAGCAAAAGGGGGGACACAGATACGCAGTATTTT,CASKRGDTDTQYF
12,TRBV5-4,-,-,TRBJ1-2,TGTGCCAGCACGTCGGCGGGCTATGGCTACACCTTC,CASTSAGYGYTF
16,TRBV4-1,few,TRBD1,TRBJ2-3,TGCGCCAGCAGCAGGACAGGGGACGCGGTCACAGATACGCAGTATTTT,CASSRTGDAVTDTQYF
12,TRBV30,-,-,TRBJ2-1,TGTGCCTGGCGAAGGCGGGCCAATGAGCAGTTCTTC,CAWRRRANEQFF
12,TRBV19,once,-,TRBJ2-7,TGTGCCAGTAGTATAGTAGGCTACGAGCAGTACTTC,CASSIVGYEQYF
9,TRBV27,-,-,TRBJ1-1,TGTGCCCCCTCACCTGAAGCTTTCTTT,CAPSPEAFF
13,TRBV4-1,-,-,TRBJ2-7,TGCGCCAGCAGCCGAGGGTTCTCCTACGAGCAGTACTTC,CASSRGFSYEQYF
12,TRBV27,-,-,TRBJ1-1,TGTGCCAGCAGGAAGGCGAACACTGAAGCTTTCTTT,CASRKANTEAFF
13,TRBV5-4,-,-,TRBJ2-7,TGTGCCAGCAGCTTGCAACGGGCCTACGAGCAGTACTTC,CASSLQRAYEQYF
15,TRBV6-6,once,-,TRBJ1-3,TGTGCCAGCAGTTACTCGTTCGCAGGAGGAAACACCATATATTTT,CASSYSFAGGNTIYF
17,TRBV5-4,few,TRBD1,TRBJ1-2,TGTGCCAGCAGCTCCAAACGTGGACAGGGGGTCGACTATGGCTACACCTTC,CASSSKRGQGVDYGYTF